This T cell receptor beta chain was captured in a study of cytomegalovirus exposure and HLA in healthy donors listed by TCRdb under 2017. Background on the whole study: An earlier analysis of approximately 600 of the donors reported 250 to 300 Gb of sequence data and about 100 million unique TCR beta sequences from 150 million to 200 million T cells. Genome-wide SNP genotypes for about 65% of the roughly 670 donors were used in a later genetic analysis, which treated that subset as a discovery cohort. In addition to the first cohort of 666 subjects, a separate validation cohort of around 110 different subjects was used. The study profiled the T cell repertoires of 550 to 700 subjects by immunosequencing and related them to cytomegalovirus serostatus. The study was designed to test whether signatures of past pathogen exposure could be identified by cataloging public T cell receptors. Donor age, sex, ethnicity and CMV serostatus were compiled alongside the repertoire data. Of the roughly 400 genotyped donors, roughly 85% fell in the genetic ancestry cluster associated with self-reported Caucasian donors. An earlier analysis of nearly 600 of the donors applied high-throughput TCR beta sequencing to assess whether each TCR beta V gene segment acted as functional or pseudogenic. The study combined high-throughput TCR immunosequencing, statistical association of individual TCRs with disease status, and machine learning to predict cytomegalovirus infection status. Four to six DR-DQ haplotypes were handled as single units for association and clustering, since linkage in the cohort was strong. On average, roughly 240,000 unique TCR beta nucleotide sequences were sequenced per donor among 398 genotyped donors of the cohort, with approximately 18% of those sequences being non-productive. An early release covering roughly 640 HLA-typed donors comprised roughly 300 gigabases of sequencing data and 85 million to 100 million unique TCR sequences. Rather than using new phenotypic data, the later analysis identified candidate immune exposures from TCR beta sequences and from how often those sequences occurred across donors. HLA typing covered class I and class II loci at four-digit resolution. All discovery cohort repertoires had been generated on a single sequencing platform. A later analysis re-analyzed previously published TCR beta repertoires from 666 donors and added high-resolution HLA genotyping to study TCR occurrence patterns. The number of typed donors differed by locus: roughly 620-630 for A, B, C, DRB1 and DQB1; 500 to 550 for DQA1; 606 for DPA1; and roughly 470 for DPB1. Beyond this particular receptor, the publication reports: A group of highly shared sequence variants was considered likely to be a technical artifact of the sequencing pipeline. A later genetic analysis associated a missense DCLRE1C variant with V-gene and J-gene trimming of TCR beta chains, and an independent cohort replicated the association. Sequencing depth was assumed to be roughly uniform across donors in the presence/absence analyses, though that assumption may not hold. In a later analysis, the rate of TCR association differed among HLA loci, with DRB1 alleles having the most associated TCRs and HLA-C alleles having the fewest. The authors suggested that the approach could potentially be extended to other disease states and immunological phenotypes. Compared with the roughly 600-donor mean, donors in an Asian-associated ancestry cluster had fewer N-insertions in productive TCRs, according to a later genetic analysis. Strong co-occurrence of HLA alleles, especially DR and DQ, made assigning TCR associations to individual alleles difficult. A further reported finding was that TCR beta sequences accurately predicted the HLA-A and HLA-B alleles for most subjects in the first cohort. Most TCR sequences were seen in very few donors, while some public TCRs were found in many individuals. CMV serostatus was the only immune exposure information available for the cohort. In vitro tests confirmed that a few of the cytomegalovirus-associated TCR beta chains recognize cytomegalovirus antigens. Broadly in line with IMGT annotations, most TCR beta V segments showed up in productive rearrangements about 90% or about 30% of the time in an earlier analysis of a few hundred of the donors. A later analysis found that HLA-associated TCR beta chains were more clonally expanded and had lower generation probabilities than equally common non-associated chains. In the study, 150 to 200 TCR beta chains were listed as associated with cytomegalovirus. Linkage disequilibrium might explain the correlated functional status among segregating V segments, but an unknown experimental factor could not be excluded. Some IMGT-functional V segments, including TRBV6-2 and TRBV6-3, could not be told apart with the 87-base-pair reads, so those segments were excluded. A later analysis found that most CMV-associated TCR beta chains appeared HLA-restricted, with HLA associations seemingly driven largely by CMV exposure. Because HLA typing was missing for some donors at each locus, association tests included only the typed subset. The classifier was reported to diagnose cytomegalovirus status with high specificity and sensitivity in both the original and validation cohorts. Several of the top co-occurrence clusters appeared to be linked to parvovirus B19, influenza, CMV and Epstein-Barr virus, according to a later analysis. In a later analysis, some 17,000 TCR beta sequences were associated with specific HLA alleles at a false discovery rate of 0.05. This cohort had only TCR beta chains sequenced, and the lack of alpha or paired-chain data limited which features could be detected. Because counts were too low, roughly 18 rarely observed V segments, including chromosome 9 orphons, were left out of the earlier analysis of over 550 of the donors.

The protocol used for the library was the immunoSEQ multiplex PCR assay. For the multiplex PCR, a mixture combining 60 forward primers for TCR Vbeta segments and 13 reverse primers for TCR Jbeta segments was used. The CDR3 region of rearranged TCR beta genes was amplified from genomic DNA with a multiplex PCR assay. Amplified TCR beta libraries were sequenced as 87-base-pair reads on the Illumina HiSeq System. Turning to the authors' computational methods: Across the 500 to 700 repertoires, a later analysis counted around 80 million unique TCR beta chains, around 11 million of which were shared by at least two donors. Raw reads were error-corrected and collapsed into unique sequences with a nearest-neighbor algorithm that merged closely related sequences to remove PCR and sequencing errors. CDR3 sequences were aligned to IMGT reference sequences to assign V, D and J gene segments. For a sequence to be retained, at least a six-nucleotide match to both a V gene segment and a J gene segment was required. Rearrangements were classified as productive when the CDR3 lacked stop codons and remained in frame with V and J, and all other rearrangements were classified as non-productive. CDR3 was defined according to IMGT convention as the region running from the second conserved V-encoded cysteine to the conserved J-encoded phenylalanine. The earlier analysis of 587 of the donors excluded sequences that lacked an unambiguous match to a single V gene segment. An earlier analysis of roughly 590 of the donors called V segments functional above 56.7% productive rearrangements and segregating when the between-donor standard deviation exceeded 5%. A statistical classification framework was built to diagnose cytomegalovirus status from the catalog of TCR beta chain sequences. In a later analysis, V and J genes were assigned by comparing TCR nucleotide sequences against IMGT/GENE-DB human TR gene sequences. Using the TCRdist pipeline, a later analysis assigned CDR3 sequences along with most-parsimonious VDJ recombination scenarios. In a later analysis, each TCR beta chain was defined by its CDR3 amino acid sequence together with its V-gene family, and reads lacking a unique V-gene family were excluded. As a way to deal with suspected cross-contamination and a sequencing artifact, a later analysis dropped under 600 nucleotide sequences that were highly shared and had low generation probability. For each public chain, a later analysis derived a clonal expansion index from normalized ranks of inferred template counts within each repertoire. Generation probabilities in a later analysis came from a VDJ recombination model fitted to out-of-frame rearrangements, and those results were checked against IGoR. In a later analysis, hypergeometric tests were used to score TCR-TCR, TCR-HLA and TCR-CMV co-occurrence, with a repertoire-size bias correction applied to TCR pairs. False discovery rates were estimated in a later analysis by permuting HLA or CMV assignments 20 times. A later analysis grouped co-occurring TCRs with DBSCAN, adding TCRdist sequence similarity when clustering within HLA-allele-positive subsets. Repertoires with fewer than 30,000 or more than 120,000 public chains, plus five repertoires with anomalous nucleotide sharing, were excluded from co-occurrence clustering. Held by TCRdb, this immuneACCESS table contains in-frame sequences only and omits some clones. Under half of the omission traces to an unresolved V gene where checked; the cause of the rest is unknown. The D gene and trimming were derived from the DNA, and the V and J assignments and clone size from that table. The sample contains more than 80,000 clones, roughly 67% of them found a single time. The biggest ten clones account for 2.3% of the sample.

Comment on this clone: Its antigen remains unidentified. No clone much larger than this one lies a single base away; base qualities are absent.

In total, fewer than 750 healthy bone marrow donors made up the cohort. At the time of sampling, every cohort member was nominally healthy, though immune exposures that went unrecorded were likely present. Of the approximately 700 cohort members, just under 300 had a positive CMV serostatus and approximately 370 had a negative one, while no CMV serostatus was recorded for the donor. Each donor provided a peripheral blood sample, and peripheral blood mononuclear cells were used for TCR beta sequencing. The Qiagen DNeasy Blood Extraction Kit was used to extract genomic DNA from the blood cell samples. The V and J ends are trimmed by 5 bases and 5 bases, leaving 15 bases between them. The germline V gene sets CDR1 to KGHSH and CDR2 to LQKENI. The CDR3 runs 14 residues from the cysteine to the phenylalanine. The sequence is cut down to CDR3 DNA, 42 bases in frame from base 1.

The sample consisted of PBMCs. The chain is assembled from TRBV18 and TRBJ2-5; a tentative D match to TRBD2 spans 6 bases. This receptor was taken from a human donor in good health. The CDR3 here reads CASSFQQSGETQYF. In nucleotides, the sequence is TGTGCCAGCTCATTTCAACAGAGCGGGGAGACCCAGTACTTC.